This entry lists 15 T cell receptor beta chains sequenced from one sample in a study of CD4 T cells in relation to SARS-CoV-2 and coronaviruses. The assay was immunoSEQ multiplex PCR, and TCRdb's table has in-frame clones only and misses some. Of tens of thousands of clones in the sample, around 85% were seen once. The sequencing sample was made of memory CD4+ T cells from PBMCs. These receptors were collected from an adult with COVID-19.

The CDR3 sequence: CAWRGTGDDEQYF. The CDR3 DNA follows: TGTGCCTGGAGAGGGACAGGGGACGACGAGCAGTACTTC. This chain connects TRBV30 to TRBJ2-7; 10 bases line up with TRBD1. The CDR3 loop spans 13 amino acids. The V gene's germline CDR1 is GTSNPN and CDR2 SVGIG (reference sequence). With V trimmed by 3 bases and J by 5 bases, 4 bases remained unmatched.

The J gene is TRBJ2-1, the V gene TRBV7-8; the D gene could be TRBD1 or TRBD2 (5 bases each). Trimming stripped 2 bases from V and 8 bases from J, with 19 bases between. Germline V gives CDR1 SGHVS, CDR2 FQNEAQ. The CDR3 is made up of 16 amino acids. The DNA for the CDR3 is TGTGCCAGCAGCTTATATGCCAACCGAGGGGTCGATGAGCAGTTCTTC. Its translation is CASSLYANRGVDEQFF.

The J gene is TRBJ2-4, the V gene TRBV2; D may be TRBD1 (5 bases). In germline, CDR1 is SNHLY, CDR2 FYNNEI. This CDR3 spans 13 amino acids. The ends were cut back, 8 bases at V and 0 bases at J, with 8 bases in the middle. CDR3 in DNA: TGTGCCAGCCTGGGGCTAGCCAAAAACATTCAGTACTTC. It encodes CASLGLAKNIQYF.

This clone was detected once. This chain links TRBV13 with TRBJ2-1, with 16 bases aligning to TRBD2. The V gene end was trimmed by 4 bases and the J gene end by 3 bases; junction bases not matched to a gene: 9. CDR1 and CDR2 from the germline V gene are PRHDT and FYEKMQ (reference sequence). The CDR3 extends over 19 amino acids. The CDR3 sequence: CASSSEGLAGGPFYNEQFF. The CDR3 DNA sequence: TGTGCCAGCAGCTCCGAGGGACTAGCGGGAGGGCCCTTCTACAATGAGCAGTTCTTC.

V usage is TRBV7-5 and J usage is TRBJ2-7; the table gives TRBD2 as D, unverified against the DNA. TRBV7-5 corresponds to a pseudogene. The CDR3 contains 14 residues. The DNA of the CDR3 is TGTGTCAGAAGCCCTCTACCACCACCTCGAGAGCAGTACTTC. It codes for CVRSPLPPPREQYF.

The chain joins TRBV19 to TRBJ2-6, with D maybe TRBD1 (5 bases). Germline CDR1 LNHDA, CDR2 SQIVND (reference sequence). Trimming left V 2 bases short and J 4 bases short, with 12 bases between. CDR3 size: 16 residues. The CDR3 sequence: CASSIIARVGANVLTF. As DNA, the CDR3 is TGTGCCAGTAGTATAATCGCCAGGGTCGGGGCCAACGTCCTGACTTTC.

The chain carries TRBV11-2 and TRBJ2-1; maybe TRBD2 (5 bases). This CDR3 spans 13 amino acids. V lost 1 base, J lost 9 bases, and 10 bases lay in between. Germline lookup yields CDR1 SGHAT and CDR2 FQNNGV. Written as DNA, the CDR3 is TGTGCCAGCAGCTTAGCCCAGCGGTCTGAGCAGTTCTTC. Its translation: CASSLAQRSEQFF.

The rearrangement joins TRBV19 to TRBJ2-2; possible D gene TRBD2, 6 bases. The CDR3 has 16 residues. Germline CDR1 and CDR2: LNHDA and SQIVND (reference sequence). V dropped 3 bases and J dropped 2 bases, with 13 bases sitting between them. CDR3 region: CASSIYAGSNTGELFF. As DNA, the CDR3 is TGTGCCAGTAGTATCTATGCGGGAAGTAACACCGGGGAGCTGTTTTTT.

This clone was seen only once. This sequence joins TRBV12-5 and TRBJ2-3; TRBD2 agrees at 8 bases. The CDR3 has 14 residues. Trimming removed 3 bases from V and 5 bases from J; junction bases left unmatched: 4. Germline assignment: CDR1 LGHNT and CDR2 FRNRAP. The CDR3 region is CASGFELAGDTQYF. The CDR3 DNA is TGTGCTAGTGGTTTTGAGCTAGCGGGAGATACGCAGTATTTT.

The rearrangement links TRBV7-2 to TRBJ2-2, with 13 nucleotides matching TRBD2. V shed 5 bases and J 5 bases; nucleotides not matched to a gene: 2. The CDR3 has 15 amino acids. Germline CDR1 reads SGHTA; CDR2 reads FQGNSA. This chain's CDR3 is CASSATSGRTGELFF. DNA of the CDR3: TGTGCCAGCAGCGCGACTAGCGGGAGGACCGGGGAGCTGTTTTTT.

The chain employs TRBV9 and TRBJ2-1, with D possibly being TRBD1 (9 bases). Germline-derived CDR1 and CDR2 are SGDLS and YYNGEE. There are 20 residues in the CDR3. The ends were cut back, 0 bases at V and 4 bases at J, with 26 bases in the middle. CDR3 amino acids: CASSVETGGGVAGYYNEQFF. CDR3 nucleotide sequence: TGTGCCAGCAGCGTAGAGACAGGGGGTGGAGTAGCGGGGTATTACAATGAGCAGTTCTTC.

This sequence joins TRBV28 and TRBJ2-7; 9 bases line up with TRBD2. The V segment lost 5 bases and the J segment 8 bases; nucleotides outside the gene matches: 10. The V gene's germline CDR1 is MDHEN and CDR2 SYDVKM. This CDR3 comprises 14 residues. The CDR3: CASSDSGTSHKQYF. The CDR3 DNA reads TGTGCCAGCAGTGACTCCGGGACTAGCCATAAGCAGTACTTC.

The chain is built from TRBV19 and TRBJ2-3; 11 bases are shared with TRBD2. Trimming at V came to 5 bases and at J to 2 bases, leaving 3 bases not matched to a gene. CDR3 length equals 15 residues. CDR1 is LNHDA, CDR2 SQIVND, per germline (reference sequence). As DNA, the CDR3 is TGTGCCAGTAGTTTACTAGCGGGGGACACAGATACGCAGTATTTT. Translation: CASSLLAGDTDTQYF. The full variable domain, in which reference TRBV19 and TRBJ2-3 provide the parts outside the CDR3, is DGGITQSPKYLFRKEGQNVTLSCEQNLNHDAMYWYRQDPGQGLRLIYYSQIVNDFQKGDIAEGYSVSREKKESFPLTVTSAQKNPTAFYLCASSLLAGDTDTQYFGPGTRLTVL.

The chain has TRBV2 and TRBJ1-3; no clear D. Per the germline V gene, CDR1 is SNHLY and CDR2 is FYNNEI. The CDR3 totals 14 residues. Trimming left V 2 bases short and J 1 base short, with 6 bases between. As DNA, the CDR3 is TGTGCCAGCAGTGAACGGCGTTCTGGAAACACCATATATTTT. Its protein product is CASSERRSGNTIYF. Using reference TRBV2 and TRBJ1-3 for the parts outside the CDR3, the full variable domain is EPEVTQTPSHQVTQMGQEVILRCVPISNHLYFYWYRQILGQKVEFLVSFYNNEISEKSEIFDDQFSVERPDGSNFTLKIRSTKLEDSAMYFCASSERRSGNTIYFGEGSWLTVV.

The V gene is TRBV2, the J gene TRBJ1-5; TRBD1 aligns across 9 bases. CDR1 SNHLY and CDR2 FYNNEI come from the germline V gene. This CDR3 is built from 15 residues. J was trimmed by 2 bases and V by 6 bases; bases with no gene match: 5. CDR3 sequence reads: CASSPDRGGNQPQHF. The CDR3 region has the DNA TGTGCCAGCAGCCCGGACAGGGGAGGCAATCAGCCCCAGCATTTT.